This T cell receptor beta chain was found in a study of OX40 agonist ivuxolimab in advanced cancers. The CDR3 contains 15 residues. CDR1 SGHTA and CDR2 FQGTGA come from the germline V gene. Sequencing was performed with immunoSEQ multiplex PCR; in TCRdb, only in-frame clones are kept and a portion is missing. This sample has 70,000 to 75,000 clones, with around 85% found just once. The rearrangement joins TRBV7-3 to TRBJ2-5; 13 bases align to TRBD2. The end of the DNA fits TRBJ2-7 better, so the J call may be wrong. The sequence was collected from an adult with an advanced solid tumor such as melanoma, head and neck, liver or kidney cancer. This material consisted of CD4+ or CD8+ T cells sorted from blood, taken in a trial of the OX40 agonist ivuxolimab. The CDR3 DNA reads TGTGCCAGCAGCGAGACTAGCGGGGGGTTTTACGAGCAGTACTTC. Translating it yields CASSETSGGFYEQYF.